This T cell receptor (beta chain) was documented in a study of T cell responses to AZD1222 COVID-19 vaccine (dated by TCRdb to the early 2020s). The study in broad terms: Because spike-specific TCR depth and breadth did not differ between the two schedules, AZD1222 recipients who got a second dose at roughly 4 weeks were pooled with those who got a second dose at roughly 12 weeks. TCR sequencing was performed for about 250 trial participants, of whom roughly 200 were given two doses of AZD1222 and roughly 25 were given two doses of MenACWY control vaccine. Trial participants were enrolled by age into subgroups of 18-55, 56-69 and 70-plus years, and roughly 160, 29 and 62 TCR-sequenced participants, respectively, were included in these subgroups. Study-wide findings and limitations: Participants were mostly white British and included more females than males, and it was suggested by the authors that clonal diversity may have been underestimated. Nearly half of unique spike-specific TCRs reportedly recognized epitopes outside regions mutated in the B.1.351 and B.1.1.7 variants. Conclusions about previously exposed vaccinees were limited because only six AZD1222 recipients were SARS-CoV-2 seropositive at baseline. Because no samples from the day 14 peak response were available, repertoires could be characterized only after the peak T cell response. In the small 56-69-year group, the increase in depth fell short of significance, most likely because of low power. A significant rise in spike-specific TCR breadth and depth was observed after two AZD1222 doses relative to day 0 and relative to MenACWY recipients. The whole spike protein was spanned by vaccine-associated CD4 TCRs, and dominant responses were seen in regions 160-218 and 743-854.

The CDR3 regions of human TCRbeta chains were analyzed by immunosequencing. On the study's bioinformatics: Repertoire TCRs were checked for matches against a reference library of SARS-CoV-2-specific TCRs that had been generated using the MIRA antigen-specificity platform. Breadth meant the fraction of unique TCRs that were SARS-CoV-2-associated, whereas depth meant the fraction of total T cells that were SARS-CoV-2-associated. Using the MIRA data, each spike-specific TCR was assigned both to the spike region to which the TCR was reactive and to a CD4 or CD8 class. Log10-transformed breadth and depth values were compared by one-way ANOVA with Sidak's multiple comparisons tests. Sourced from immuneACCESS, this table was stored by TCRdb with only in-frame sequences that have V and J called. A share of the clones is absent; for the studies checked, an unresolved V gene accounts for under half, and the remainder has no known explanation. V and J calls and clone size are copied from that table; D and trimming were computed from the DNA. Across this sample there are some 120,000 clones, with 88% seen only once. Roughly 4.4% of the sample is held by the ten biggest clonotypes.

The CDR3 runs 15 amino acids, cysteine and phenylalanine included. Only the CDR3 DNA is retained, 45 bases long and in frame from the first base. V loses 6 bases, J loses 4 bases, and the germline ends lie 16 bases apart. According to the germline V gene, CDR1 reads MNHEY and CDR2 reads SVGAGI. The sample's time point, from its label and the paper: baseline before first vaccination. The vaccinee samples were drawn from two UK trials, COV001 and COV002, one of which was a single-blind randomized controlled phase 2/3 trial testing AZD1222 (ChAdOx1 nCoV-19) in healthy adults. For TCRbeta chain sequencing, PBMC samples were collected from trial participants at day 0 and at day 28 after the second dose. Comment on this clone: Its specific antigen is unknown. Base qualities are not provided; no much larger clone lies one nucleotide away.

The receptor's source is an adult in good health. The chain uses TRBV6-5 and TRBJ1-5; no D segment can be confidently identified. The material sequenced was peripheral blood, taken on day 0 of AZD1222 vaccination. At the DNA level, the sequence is TGTGCCAGCAGCCCCAGATGGGGAGGAAATCAGCCCCAGCATTTT. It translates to CASSPRWGGNQPQHF.